This T cell receptor beta chain was sequenced for a study of identical twins. Study findings and constraints: Models came in too low on out-of-frame TCR alpha sharing in monozygotic twins.

Trimming took off 4 bases at V and 3 bases at J, with 17 bases between the two ends. The V gene's germline CDR1 is SGHRS and CDR2 YFSETQ. This CDR3 is built from 15 residues. This clonotype was counted only a few times. The antigen remains unidentified. TCRdb reprocessed the 5' RACE reads via MiXCR and lists one record per CDR3 protein. The data hold fewer than 250,000 distinct CDR3 sequences, with roughly 7% observed a single time. This same sample was also taken into another study, of yellow fever vaccine responses in identical twins. From that second work: Reports say the vaccine T cell response in twins looked partly convergent and partly personalized.

V gene TRBV5-1 combines with J gene TRBJ2-7; tentatively, D is TRBD1 or TRBD2 (5 bases each). The TCR was taken from a woman under 30 in good health. Material: memory (CD45RO+) T cells sorted from blood. CDR3 DNA sequence: TGCGCCAGCAGCGAGGGGTCTACCATGGTCTACGAGCAGTACTTC. Translating it yields CASSEGSTMVYEQYF.